The 3 T cell receptor beta chains below come from one sample, sequenced in a study of blood T cells in healthy people across ages. The authors ran a second PCR of roughly 6 to 12 cycles using a sample-barcoded 5' primer and a J-beta primer mix. TCRdb re-derived calls from the 5' RACE reads in MiXCR, one entry per CDR3 protein. The sample contains hundreds of thousands of distinct CDR3 sequences, 56% of which appear only once. Material: blood. Receptor source: a man in his forties in good health.

V gene TRBV20-1 combines with J gene TRBJ1-6, with D unresolved. This CDR3 comprises 16 residues. Per germline, CDR1 DFQATT and CDR2 SNEGSKA (reference sequence). Trimming stripped 5 bases from V and 0 bases from J, with 14 bases between. CDR3 in amino acids: CSASTEDSSYNSPLHF. The CDR3 region has the DNA TGCAGTGCTTCCACTGAGGATAGCTCCTATAATTCACCCCTCCACTTT.

V usage is TRBV12-3 or TRBV12-4 and J usage is TRBJ2-4, with D perhaps TRBD1 or TRBD2 (5 bases each). This CDR3 is 13 amino acids long. Trimming removed 7 bases at V and 13 bases at J, with 20 bases between. The CDR3: CASTGAVQEIQYF. DNA for the CDR3: TGTGCCAGCACCGGGGCAGTGCAAGAGATCCAGTACTTC.

In its sample, this clonotype was seen a few times. The V gene is TRBV6-2 or TRBV6-3, the J gene TRBJ2-3; tentatively, D is TRBD2 (7 bases). Trimming took off 0 bases at V and 0 bases at J, with 19 bases between the two ends. The CDR3 sequence is 19 residues long. Germline-derived CDR1 and CDR2 are MNHEY and SVGEGT. CDR3 coding DNA: TGTGCCAGCAGTTACTCGTCGAATCGGGGGGCATTAAGCACAGATACGCAGTATTTT. It yields the protein CASSYSSNRGALSTDTQYF.